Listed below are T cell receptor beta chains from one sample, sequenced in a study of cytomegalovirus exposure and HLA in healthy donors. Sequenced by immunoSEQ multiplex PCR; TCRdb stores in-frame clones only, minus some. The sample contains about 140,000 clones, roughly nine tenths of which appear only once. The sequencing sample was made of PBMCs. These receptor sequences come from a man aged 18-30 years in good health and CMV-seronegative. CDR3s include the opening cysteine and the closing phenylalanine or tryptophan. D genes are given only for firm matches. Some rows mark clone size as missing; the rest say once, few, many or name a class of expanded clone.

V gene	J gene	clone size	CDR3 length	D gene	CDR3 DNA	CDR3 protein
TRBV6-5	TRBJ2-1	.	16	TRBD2	TGTGCCAGCAGTTACTCGACTAGCGGGGGGGTCAATGAGCAGTTCTTC	CASSYSTSGGVNEQFF
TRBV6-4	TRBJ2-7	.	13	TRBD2	TGTGCCAGCAGTCTGACTAGCGGCTACGAGCAGTACTTC	CASSLTSGYEQYF
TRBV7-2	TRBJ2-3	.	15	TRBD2	TGTGCCAGCAGCTTGGGACTAGCGGGACAGCCGCCGCAGTATTTT	CASSLGLAGQPPQYF
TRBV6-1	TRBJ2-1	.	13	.	TGTGCCAGCAGTGAAGCCACTAACAATGAGCAGTTCTTC	CASSEATNNEQFF
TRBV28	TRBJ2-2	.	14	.	TGTGCCAGCAGTTTAACGGGGGAGGCCGGGGAGCTGTTTTTT	CASSLTGEAGELFF
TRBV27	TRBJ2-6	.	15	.	TGTGCCAGCAGCCTGGAGGGCTCTGGGGCCAACGTCCTGACTTTC	CASSLEGSGANVLTF
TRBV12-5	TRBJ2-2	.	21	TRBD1	TGTGCTAGTGGTTTGGGACCTTATCTTCCACAGGGGGTGCGTTCGGGCGGGGAGCTGTTTTTT	CASGLGPYLPQGVRSGGELFF
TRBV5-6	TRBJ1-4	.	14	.	TGTGCCAGCAGCTTGGCCTGGGGGGTTGAAAAACTGTTTTTT	CASSLAWGVEKLFF
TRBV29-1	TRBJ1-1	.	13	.	TGCAGCGTTCGACTACCGCTGAACACTGAAGCTTTCTTT	CSVRLPLNTEAFF
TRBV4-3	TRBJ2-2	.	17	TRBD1	TGCGCCAGCAGCCAAGTAGCCGGGACAGGGAGCACCGGGGAGCTGTTTTTT	CASSQVAGTGSTGELFF
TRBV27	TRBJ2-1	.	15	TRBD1	TGTGCCAGCAGTCGGACAGGGGGCTATGGAAATGAGCAGTTCTTC	CASSRTGGYGNEQFF
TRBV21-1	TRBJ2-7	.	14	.	TGTGCCAGCGTACACAGGAGGGCCCCCTACGAGCAGTACTTC	CASVHRRAPYEQYF
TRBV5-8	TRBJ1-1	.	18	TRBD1	TGTGCCAGCAGCTTGCGGGATCCAGGGGGCGTTGAGAACACTGAAGCTTTCTTT	CASSLRDPGGVENTEAFF
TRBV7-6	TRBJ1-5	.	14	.	TGTGCCAGCAGCTTAGGGGGGCACAATCAGCCCCAGCATTTT	CASSLGGHNQPQHF
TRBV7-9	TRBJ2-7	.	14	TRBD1	TGTGCCAGCAATAACCAGGGGGTATGGGGCGAGCAGTACTTC	CASNNQGVWGEQYF
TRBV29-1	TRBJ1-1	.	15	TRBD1	TGCAGCGTTGCTAACCGACAGGGGGCGTTCACTGAAGCTTTCTTT	CSVANRQGAFTEAFF
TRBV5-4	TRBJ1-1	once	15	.	TGTGCCAGCAGCTCACGTATGCAGGGGAACACTGAAGCTTTCTTT	CASSSRMQGNTEAFF
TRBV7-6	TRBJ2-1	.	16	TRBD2	TGTGCCAGCAGCGGCCTAGCGGGGGGGTCCTACAATGAGCAGTTCTTC	CASSGLAGGSYNEQFF
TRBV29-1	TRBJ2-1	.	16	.	TGCAGCGTTGTAGGGACCGAGTCGGGACTTAACAATGAGCAGTTCTTC	CSVVGTESGLNNEQFF
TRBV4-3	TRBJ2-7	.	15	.	TGCGCCAGCAGCCAAGAACCAGGGGTCTCCTACGAGCAGTACTTC	CASSQEPGVSYEQYF
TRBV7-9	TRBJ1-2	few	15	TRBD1	TGTGCCAGCAGCCCCTGGGGACAGGGTGTTTGGGGCTACACCTTC	CASSPWGQGVWGYTF
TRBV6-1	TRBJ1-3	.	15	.	TGTGCCAGCAGTGAATCGCAGGGATCTGGAAACACCATATATTTT	CASSESQGSGNTIYF
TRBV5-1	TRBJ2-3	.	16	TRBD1	TGCGCCAGCAGCTTGGAGGGGGCTCAGAGCACAGATACGCAGTATTTT	CASSLEGAQSTDTQYF
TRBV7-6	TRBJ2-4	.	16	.	TGTGCCAGCAGCTTAGCCTATCGAGGGGCCAAAAACATTCAGTACTTC	CASSLAYRGAKNIQYF
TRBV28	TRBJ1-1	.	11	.	TGTGCCAGCGGGGGGGGGCGTGAAGCTTTCTTT	CASGGGREAFF
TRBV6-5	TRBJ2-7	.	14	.	TGTGCCAGCAGTTCACACCGCGGCTCCTACGAGCAGTACTTC	CASSSHRGSYEQYF
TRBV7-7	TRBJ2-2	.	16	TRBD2	TGTGCCATCCGACTAGCGGGGGCCTTAAACACCGGGGAGCTGTTTTTT	CAIRLAGALNTGELFF
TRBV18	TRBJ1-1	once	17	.	TGTGCCAGCTCGAATATTCCTGTCGACAGCCTGAACACTGAAGCTTTCTTT	CASSNIPVDSLNTEAFF
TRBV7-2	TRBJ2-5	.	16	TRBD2	TGTGCCAGCAGCTGGGGACTAGCGGGGGGCCAAGAGACCCAGTACTTC	CASSWGLAGGQETQYF
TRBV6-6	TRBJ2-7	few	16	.	TGTGCCAGCAGTAGCAGACTAGGGGACCGGGGGTACGAGCAGTACTTC	CASSSRLGDRGYEQYF
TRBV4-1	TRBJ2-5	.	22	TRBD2	TGCGCCAGCAGCCAAGGGGTGGGGTACCTGGGACTAGCGGGGGGGCGCCAAGAGACCCAGTACTTC	CASSQGVGYLGLAGGRQETQYF
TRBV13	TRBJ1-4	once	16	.	TGTGCCAGCAGCCCTGCACGCGTGGGGGCAGGAGAAAAACTGTTTTTT	CASSPARVGAGEKLFF
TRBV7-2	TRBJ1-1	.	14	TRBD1	TGTGCCAGCAGCCAGGGGGTTCCGCACACTGAAGCTTTCTTT	CASSQGVPHTEAFF
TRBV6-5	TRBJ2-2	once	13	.	TGTGCCAGCAGTTCGGGTCTTACCGGGGAGCTGTTTTTT	CASSSGLTGELFF
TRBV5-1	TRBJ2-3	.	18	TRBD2	TGCGCCAGCAGCTTTGGGCTAGCGGGGGGCCTCGGCACAGATACGCAGTATTTT	CASSFGLAGGLGTDTQYF
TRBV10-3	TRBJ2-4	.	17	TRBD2	TGTGCCATCAGTGACCCGGGGGGAAGCGGGGCAGGCCACATTCAGTACTTC	CAISDPGGSGAGHIQYF
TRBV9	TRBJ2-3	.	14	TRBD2	TGTGCCAGCAATTTGGCGGGAGTTGCAGATACGCAGTATTTT	CASNLAGVADTQYF
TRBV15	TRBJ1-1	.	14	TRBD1	TGTGCCACCAGCACCGGACAGGGCTACACTGAAGCTTTCTTT	CATSTGQGYTEAFF
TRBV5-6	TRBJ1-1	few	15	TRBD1	TGTGCCAGCAGCTTGGTTGACAGGGAGGCCACTGAAGCTTTCTTT	CASSLVDREATEAFF
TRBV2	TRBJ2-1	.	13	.	TGTGCGGGGGGGGCGGGAGCTTACAATGAGCAGTTCTTC	CAGGAGAYNEQFF